This T cell receptor beta chain was sequenced for a study of blood T cell repertoires in COVID-19 (TCRdb year 2020). Background on the whole study: Collaborator samples came from the United States, Italy and Spain and covered acute and convalescent phases of COVID-19. Where available, HLA class I and class II types were obtained from metadata supplied by the sample provider rather than from assay-based typing. Nearly every sample came with metadata listing a de-identified subject ID, COVID-19 status, age in years and sex. The dataset comprised deeply sampled blood TCRbeta repertoires from subjects exposed to, actively infected with, or recovered from COVID-19. Samples were obtained from the ongoing ImmuneRACE study (first 160 participants) and from about 1,300 subjects provided by 6 global collaborators. The repertoires were released in a freely available public database meant as a resource for research on the immune response to SARS-CoV-2. The prospective study material was composed of cDNA or gDNA derived from T cells, B-cell-depleted T cells, or PBMCs.

Enrolling through a virtual design, the prospective study's participants ranged in age from roughly 18 to 100 years and lived across more than 20 United States geographic areas. To assign participants to cohorts, the prospective study relied on clinical history that participants themselves reported in a screening survey and a study questionnaire. For ImmuneRACE Cohort 3, a participant was defined as recovered based on two consecutive negative NP/OP PCR tests, clearance by a healthcare professional, or resolution of symptoms. In the prospective study, mobile phlebotomists collected whole blood, serum and a nasopharyngeal or oropharyngeal swab from each participant. Prospective study participants could optionally give additional blood draws and questionnaires over an approximately two-month period. Before DNA extraction, prospective study blood samples were shipped either frozen or at room temperature.

From the germline V gene, CDR1 is ENHRY and CDR2 is SYGVKD. Taken from cysteine to phenylalanine, the CDR3 has 14 residues. Only CDR3 DNA is held: 42 bases, read in frame from base 1. Germline trimming: 6 bases from V, 4 bases from J; junction bases outside gene matches: 6. Worth noting for this clone: Its antigen has not been determined. No qualities accompany the bases; no much larger clone lies one base away.

Study-level results and caveats: How much clinical and demographic metadata was included differed by source and by participant, and the metadata was provided uncurated.

TCRbeta CDR3 regions were amplified from genomic DNA using the immunoSEQ Assay, a bias-controlled multiplex PCR. The paper's data handling went like this. The number of nucleated cells in each sample was estimated from the amplification of reference gene primers within the assay. Sequence reads were collapsed and filtered to measure the absolute abundance of every unique TCRbeta CDR3 rearrangement. For each sample, productive Simpson clonality was calculated as the square root of Simpson's diversity index over productive rearrangements. Held by TCRdb, this immuneACCESS table contains in-frame sequences only and omits some clones. Under half of the omission traces to an unresolved V gene where checked; the cause of the rest is unknown. That table furnishes V, J and clone size, whereas the DNA furnished D and trimming. For this sample the table gives about 250,000 clones, of which 85% to 95% were detected only once. Of the sample, around 1.8% is held by the ten largest clones.

The V and J segments used are TRBV10-3 and TRBJ1-5; 7 nucleotides in the junction match TRBD1. Sequenced material: PBMCs or T cells enriched from blood (not recorded which). The sequence came from a woman under 30 who had recovered from COVID-19. The nucleotide sequence reads TGTGCCATCAGCTTGACAGGGCAAAATCAGCCCCAGCATTTT. This encodes CAISLTGQNQPQHF.